A single sample gave rise to the 9 T cell receptor beta chains below, sequenced in a study of Graves' ophthalmopathy and Graves' hyperthyroidism. CDR3 regions of TCR beta were amplified from RNA transcripts. Second-round multiplex PCR came after first-round RT-PCR with HTBI primers. TCRdb passed the multiplex PCR reads through MiXCR, listing each CDR3 protein once. The table has about 380,000 distinct CDR3 sequences, approximately 15% seen once. Sequencing input: peripheral blood. The receptors here all came from a young woman with stable Graves' hyperthyroidism.

This clonotype has a count of ten or more. J is TRBJ1-1 and V is TRBV15; a possible D gene is TRBD1 (6 bases). The CDR3 is 17 residues long. Germline CDR1 LNHNV, CDR2 YYDKDF (reference sequence). Trimming removed 2 bases at V and 5 bases at J, with 21 bases between. CDR3 sequence: CATSRSIYRDEGTEAFF. DNA of the CDR3: TGTGCCACCAGCAGATCGATTTACAGGGACGAGGGAACTGAAGCTTTCTTT.

There are a few counts of this clonotype. This rearrangement joins TRBV3-1 to TRBJ1-1, with TRBD1 matching 8 bases. Unmatched junction bases numbered 8, after V lost 2 bases and J lost 3 bases. The CDR3 contains 16 residues. CDR1 is LGHDT and CDR2 is YNNKEL in the germline V gene (reference sequence). The CDR3 is CASSQNTGGKDTEAFF. For the CDR3, the DNA is TGTGCCAGCAGCCAAAACACAGGGGGGAAGGACACTGAAGCTTTCTTT.

Many counts were recorded for this clonotype. A read error is likely, as this CDR3 ends without the conserved phenylalanine or tryptophan. J is TRBJ1-2 and V is TRBV6-5; perhaps TRBD1 as D (5 bases). CDR1 is MNHEY, CDR2 SVGAGI, per germline. The CDR3 is made up of 14 amino acids. Trimming stripped 2 bases from V and 4 bases from J, with 11 bases between. This CDR3 is CASSYSGGGYGYTL. CDR3 DNA sequence: TGTGCCAGCAGTTACAGTGGGGGAGGCTATGGCTACACCCTC.

This clonotype was counted many times. The V gene is TRBV20-1, the J gene TRBJ2-6; D may correspond to TRBD1 or TRBD2 (5 bases each). The CDR3 covers 18 residues. V was clipped by 0 bases and J by 4 bases, with 19 bases between them. Germline CDR1 reads DFQATT; CDR2 reads SNEGSKA (reference sequence). The CDR3 nucleotides are TGCAGTGCTAGAGACCCCCAGAACAGGCCGGGAGGGGCCAACGTCCTGACTTTC. This codes for CSARDPQNRPGGANVLTF.

V gene TRBV27 combines with J gene TRBJ1-5; no reliable D call. The ends were cut back, 7 bases at V and 2 bases at J, with 9 bases in the middle. There are 13 residues in the CDR3. The V gene's germline CDR1 is MNHEY and CDR2 SMNVEV (reference sequence). The CDR3, as DNA: TGTGCCAGCATTACGGGCCGCAATCAGCCCCAGCATTTT. This codes for CASITGRNQPQHF.

This clonotype occurred many times. The chain joins TRBV20-1 to TRBJ2-5; D not resolved. The CDR3 consists of 13 residues. V was clipped by 3 bases and J by 6 bases, with 14 bases between them. The germline V gene has CDR1 DFQATT and CDR2 SNEGSKA (reference sequence). In DNA, the CDR3 is TGCAGTGCTAGTACCGGCGGCCGTCAGACCCAGTACTTC. Protein sequence: CSASTGGRQTQYF.

This clonotype came up many times. The chain uses TRBV29-1 and TRBJ1-1, with D maybe TRBD1 (6 bases). V was cut by 4 bases and J by 4 bases, with 10 bases left in between. Germline values: CDR1 SQVTM, CDR2 ANQGSEA. This CDR3 is 12 amino acids long. CDR3 amino acids: CSVAQGSTEAFF. CDR3 sequence (DNA): TGCAGCGTTGCCCAGGGGTCCACTGAAGCTTTCTTT. The full variable domain, completed using reference TRBV29-1 and TRBJ1-1, is SAVISQKPSRDICQRGTSLTIQCQVDSQVTMMFWYRQQPGQSLTLIATANQGSEATYESGFVIDKFPISRPNLTFSTLTVSNMSPEDSSIYLCSVAQGSTEAFFGQGTRLTVV.

This clonotype was seen many times. The chain is built from TRBV20-1 and TRBJ2-7; 8 bases are a match to TRBD1. V shed 3 bases, J shed 7 bases, and the junction held 8 bases outside the gene matches. This CDR3 contains 13 residues. Germline V CDR1 and CDR2: DFQATT, SNEGSKA (reference sequence). The CDR3 DNA is TGCAGTGCTAGGAGACAGGGGACGGGGGAGCAGTACTTC. Translating it yields CSARRQGTGEQYF.

Regarding this clonotype: It may be a read error: a sequence one base away is much more abundant. V and J are TRBV12-3 or TRBV12-4 and TRBJ2-7; D is unresolved. This CDR3 has 15 amino acids. CDR3 DNA sequence: TGTGCCAGCAGTTTTACTCTCGGAGTTGCCTACGAGCTGTACTTC. This translates into CASSFTLGVAYELYF.